The clone carrying this T cell receptor (beta chain) has only a few counts. This sample was taken from a study of blood T cell repertoires in COVID-19. As for the study in general: Spain, Italy and the United States supplied samples that represented acute and convalescent COVID-19. The analysed material was cDNA or gDNA that came from T cells, B-cell-depleted T cells, or PBMCs.

Trimming left V 5 bases short and J 5 bases short, with 18 bases between. The CDR3 runs to 14 residues. CDR1 and CDR2 from the germline V gene are GTSNPN and SVGIG (reference sequence). Original data processing: Estimation of nucleated cell counts was performed using reference gene primer amplification. Some clones are missing from TCRdb's copy, which holds only in-frame ones; the method was immunoSEQ multiplex PCR. D and trimming come from the DNA, and the V and J calls and clone size come from that table. This sample has roughly 100,000 clones, with 70% to 90% found just once. Sequenced input: peripheral blood. V gene TRBV30 combines with J gene TRBJ1-2, with D maybe TRBD1 (5 bases). This receptor was identified in an older woman with acute or convalescent COVID-19. For the CDR3, the DNA is TGTGCCTGGGCAGCCGGGACGGAGGGTTATGGCTACACCTTC. This encodes CAWAAGTEGYGYTF. The full variable domain, in which reference TRBV30 and TRBJ1-2 provide the parts outside the CDR3, is SQTIHQWPATLVQPVGSPLSLECTVEGTSNPNLYWYRQAAGRGLQLLFYSVGIGQISSEVPQNLSASRPQDRQFILSSKKLLLSDSGFYLCAWAAGTEGYGYTFGSGTRLTVV.